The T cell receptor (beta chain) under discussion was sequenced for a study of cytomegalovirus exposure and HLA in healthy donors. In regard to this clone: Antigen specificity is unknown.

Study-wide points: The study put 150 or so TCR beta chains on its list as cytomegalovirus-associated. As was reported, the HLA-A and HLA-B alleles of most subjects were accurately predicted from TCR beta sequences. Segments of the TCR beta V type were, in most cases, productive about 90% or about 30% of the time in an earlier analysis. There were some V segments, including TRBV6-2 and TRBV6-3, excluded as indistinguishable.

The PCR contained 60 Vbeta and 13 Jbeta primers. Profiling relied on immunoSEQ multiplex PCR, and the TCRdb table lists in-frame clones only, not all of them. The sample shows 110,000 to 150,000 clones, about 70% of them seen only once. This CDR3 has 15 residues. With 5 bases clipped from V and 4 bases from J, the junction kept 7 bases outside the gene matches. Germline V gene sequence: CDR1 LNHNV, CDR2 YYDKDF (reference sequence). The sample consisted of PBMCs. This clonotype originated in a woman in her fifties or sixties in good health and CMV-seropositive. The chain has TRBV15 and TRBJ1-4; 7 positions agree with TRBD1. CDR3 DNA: TGTGCCACCAGCGATCGGACAGGCTTTAATGAAAAACTGTTTTTT. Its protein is CATSDRTGFNEKLFF.